A selection of T cell receptor beta chains follows, all from one sample in a study of T cell changes during pregnancy in multiple sclerosis. TCRdb keeps only in-frame clones here, not all; method: immunoSEQ multiplex PCR. This sample has approximately 70,000 clones, with approximately 93% found just once. This sample comprised CD4+ T cells from peripheral blood mononuclear cells, obtained after pregnancy. The receptors come from a female donor with multiple sclerosis, enrolled in a pregnancy study. The CDR3 runs from the conserved cysteine through the conserved F or W. D genes are given only for firm matches. Clone size is shown for a subset of rows, as once, few, many or a class of expanded clone.

TRBJ2-3,TRBV5-8,.,.,TGTGCCAGCAGCTTGGGAAGCGGCGGGGACGCAGATACGCAGTATTTT,CASSLGSGGDADTQYF
TRBJ2-7,TRBV19,.,TRBD1,TGTGCCAGTAGCGTCCCAGGGGGCTACTACGAGCAGTACTTC,CASSVPGGYYEQYF
TRBJ2-2,TRBV7-6,.,.,TGTGCCAGCAGCCCAAGTCGGGGGTTTGGCGGGGAGCTGTTTTTT,CASSPSRGFGGELFF
TRBJ1-1,TRBV28,few,.,TGTGCCAGCACCTTGAACACTGAAGCTTTCTTT,CASTLNTEAFF
TRBJ2-7,TRBV11-1,.,.,TGTGCCAGCAGCTTAGAAAGAGTTTACGAGCAGTACTTC,CASSLERVYEQYF
TRBJ2-7,TRBV21-1,.,.,TGTGCCAGCAGCAAAGTTGCGACAGGGGGACGCGAGCAGTACTTC,CASSKVATGGREQYF
TRBJ2-7,TRBV13,once,TRBD2,TGTGCCAGCAGCTCCATGACTAGCCCAACGGGCGAGCAGTACTTC,CASSSMTSPTGEQYF
TRBJ2-1,TRBV18,.,.,TGTGCCAGCTCACCTTTAAGGGGGAATGAGCAGTTCTTC,CASSPLRGNEQFF
TRBJ1-4,TRBV7-9,.,TRBD1,TGTGCCAGCAGCTTAGTTAGCACAGGGGATGCAAAACTGTTTTTT,CASSLVSTGDAKLFF
TRBJ2-2,TRBV9,.,TRBD2,TGTGCCAGCAGCGTAGGAGCGGGAACCTTCACCGGGGAGCTGTTTTTT,CASSVGAGTFTGELFF
TRBJ2-5,TRBV28,.,.,TGTGCCAGCAGTGGGGACACGGAGACCCAGTACTTC,CASSGDTETQYF
TRBJ2-4,TRBV7-8,.,TRBD2,TGTGCCAGCAGCCCCTTGGGACTAGCTCTAGCCAAAAACATTCAGTACTTC,CASSPLGLALAKNIQYF
TRBJ1-4,TRBV5-1,.,.,TGCGCCAGCAGCTTGGCCGGACTCGAAGGACGGGGAAGACTTAATGAAAAACTGTTTTTT,CASSLAGLEGRGRLNEKLFF
TRBJ1-3,TRBV4-2,.,.,TGTGCCAGCAGCCAAGAGAGAGGGGGCTCTGGAAACACCATATATTTT,CASSQERGGSGNTIYF
TRBJ2-1,TRBV5-1,.,.,TGCGCCAGCAGCTTGTTAGTAGGGCTAGCCATAAGGGATGAGCAGTTCTTC,CASSLLVGLAIRDEQFF
TRBJ2-5,TRBV21-1,.,.,TGTGCCAGCAGCAAGGAGGCTAGCGGGAGTTTTCGAGAGACCCAGTACTTC,CASSKEASGSFRETQYF
TRBJ1-1,TRBV6-5,.,.,TGTGCCACCTTGAGCAGCGCCAACACTGAAGCTTTCTTT,CATLSSANTEAFF
TRBJ2-5,TRBV9,.,.,TGTGCCAGCAGCGTAGTGGCTAGCCAAGAGACCCAGTACTTC,CASSVVASQETQYF
TRBJ2-3,TRBV5-1,.,.,TGCGCCAGCAGCTTGAGCCAACTTAGCACAGATACGCAGTATTTT,CASSLSQLSTDTQYF
TRBJ2-3,TRBV5-1,.,.,TGCGCCAGCAGCTTGGACGCGGTTAGCACAGATACGCAGTATTTT,CASSLDAVSTDTQYF
TRBJ2-7,TRBV9,.,.,TGTGCCAGCAGCGTTACAGGGTTAGGCGACGAGCAGTACTTC,CASSVTGLGDEQYF
TRBJ2-5,TRBV7-7,.,.,TGTGCTAGCAGCTTAGCGGAGTACCAAGAGACCCAGTACTTC,CASSLAEYQETQYF
TRBJ1-1,TRBV6-5,.,.,TGTGCCAGCAGACTCGCCGACAAGATGAACACTGAAGCTTTCTTT,CASRLADKMNTEAFF